The present T cell receptor (beta chain) was sequenced within a study of blood T cells in healthy people across ages. Study outcomes and limitations: Older age coincided with a roughly linear decline in TCR beta diversity per million T cells.

Germline values: CDR1 SEHNR, CDR2 FQNEAQ (reference sequence). The germline V and J ends were trimmed by 6 bases and 2 bases, with 5 bases remaining between them. The CDR3 is made up of 12 amino acids. This clonotype occurred many times. Its antigen is not identified. Combining a sample-barcoded 5' primer with a J-beta primer mix, a second PCR ran for roughly 6 to 12 cycles. Each CDR3 protein is one row after TCRdb ran MiXCR on the 5' RACE reads. The sample lists roughly 1.5 million distinct CDR3 sequences; approximately 43% were seen once. This sequence was found in a woman in her late teens or twenties in good health. The specimen was blood. This chain connects TRBV7-9 to TRBJ1-5; D remains unclear. The CDR3 loop is CASREGNQPQHF. CDR3 nucleotides: TGTGCCAGCAGGGAGGGCAATCAGCCCCAGCATTTT.